The 17 T cell receptor beta chains listed next were all sequenced from one sample in a study of cytomegalovirus exposure and HLA in healthy donors. The PCR contained 60 Vbeta and 13 Jbeta primers. The repertoire was sequenced with immunoSEQ multiplex PCR; TCRdb's copy has only in-frame clones and lacks some. The sample has around 120,000 clones; over 70% are singletons. The sample comprised PBMCs. Receptors originate from a woman aged 45-60 years in good health and CMV-seropositive.

J is TRBJ1-5 and V is TRBV10-3; no reliable D call. V was shortened by 11 bases and J by 6 bases, with 14 bases between the two germline ends. Germline values: CDR1 ENHRY, CDR2 SYGVKD. This CDR3 is built from 12 residues. As DNA, the CDR3 is TGTGCCGCCCGGGAGGGAGGTCAGCCCCAGCATTTT. Encoded protein: CAAREGGQPQHF.

V usage is TRBV7-2 and J usage is TRBJ2-1; a possible D gene is TRBD2 (5 bases). Germline V gene data show CDR1 as SGHTA and CDR2 as FQGNSA. Trimming removed 1 base at V and 4 bases at J, with 14 bases between. The CDR3 is 16 residues long. CDR3 sequence (DNA): TGTGCCAGCAGCTTAGTTGCGGGCCTAGAATACAATGAGCAGTTCTTC. Protein sequence: CASSLVAGLEYNEQFF.

The chain recombines TRBV18 with TRBJ2-1; TRBD2 matches 10 bases. Trimming removed 0 bases from V and 3 bases from J; junction bases left unmatched: 11. Germline CDR1 reads KGHSH; CDR2 reads LQKENI. The CDR3 extends over 19 amino acids. The CDR3 coding sequence is TGTGCCAGCTCACCACCTTGGTCTCTAGCGGGAGCTGGCTACAATGAGCAGTTCTTC. Translating gives CASSPPWSLAGAGYNEQFF.

This clone was detected a few times. The chain employs TRBV30 and TRBJ1-2; 8 bases are shared with TRBD1. The germline V gene encodes CDR1 GTSNPN and CDR2 SVGIG (reference sequence). The CDR3 has 13 residues. J lost 7 bases, V lost 1 base, and 5 bases had no gene match. The CDR3 DNA follows: TGTGCCTGGAGTGGGGACAGGTGGGGTGGCTACACCTTC. Its protein product is CAWSGDRWGGYTF.

This clone has just a few counts. The chain employs TRBV28 and TRBJ2-7; D call uncertain. The ends were cut back, 5 bases at V and 3 bases at J, with 17 bases in the middle. This CDR3 region has 15 residues. The germline V gene has CDR1 MDHEN and CDR2 SYDVKM. CDR3 in amino acids: CASSVNKNGGYEQYF. CDR3 DNA: TGTGCCAGCAGTGTAAATAAGAATGGCGGCTACGAGCAGTACTTC.

The sample holds a few counts of this clone. The chain recombines TRBV9 with TRBJ2-3; 7 bases fit TRBD2. The J segment lost 3 bases and the V segment lost 1 base, leaving 8 bases of the junction unmatched. The CDR3 has 16 residues. Germline lookup yields CDR1 SGDLS and CDR2 YYNGEE. The CDR3 reads CASSVPEREQTDTQYF. As DNA, the CDR3 is TGTGCCAGCAGCGTACCGGAGCGGGAACAAACAGATACGCAGTATTTT.

The chain carries TRBV20-1 and TRBJ1-2; D call uncertain. CDR1 and CDR2 from the germline V gene are DFQATT and SNEGSKA (reference sequence). Deletions cut 6 bases from V and 5 bases from J, with 10 bases between. CDR3 length: 11 amino acids. The CDR3 region is CSATPDYGYTF. The CDR3 DNA reads as TGCAGTGCCACTCCCGATTATGGCTACACCTTC.

Only a few counts were recorded for this clone. The chain joins TRBV6-5 to TRBJ1-4, with 7 bases that match TRBD1. Trimming took 4 bases from V and 3 from J; bases not matched to a gene: 8. The CDR3 runs 16 residues. Germline V CDR1 and CDR2: MNHEY, SVGAGI. In nucleotides, the CDR3 is TGTGCCAGCAGTTCGTCAAGGGGGCGGCCTAATGAAAAACTGTTTTTT. This translates into CASSSSRGRPNEKLFF.

The rearrangement uses TRBV10-1 and TRBJ1-1; D is uncertain. The CDR3 spans 13 residues. Per the germline V gene, CDR1 is WNHNN and CDR2 is SYGVQD (reference sequence). Trimming took 8 bases from V and 5 from J, leaving 15 bases between them. This CDR3 is CASSGDLKTEAFF. Written as DNA, the CDR3 is TGCGCCAGCTCCGGGGATTTAAAGACTGAAGCTTTCTTT.

V is TRBV6-5 and J is TRBJ1-6; D gene uncertain. CDR3 length equals 15 residues. Germline V lookup: CDR1 MNHEY, CDR2 SVGAGI. V shed 0 bases and J shed 5 bases, with 8 bases lying between them. In nucleotides, the CDR3 is TGTGCCAGCAGTTACTCGACAAGGAATAATTCACCCCTCCACTTT. As protein: CASSYSTRNNSPLHF.

This CDR3 reads CASSLAMVAGVTDTQYF. For the CDR3, the DNA is TGCGCCAGCAGCTTGGCCATGGTAGCGGGTGTAACAGATACGCAGTATTTT. This sequence joins TRBV5-1 and TRBJ2-3; 7 nucleotides line up with TRBD2. Germline-derived CDR1 and CDR2 are SGHRS and YFSETQ. CDR3 length: 17 residues. V gave up 0 bases and J gave up 3 bases; unmatched junction bases: 10.

CDR3 DNA sequence: TGTGCCAGCAGCCCAGGGAATTCACCCCTCCACTTT. It codes for CASSPGNSPLHF. The chain uses TRBV11-2 and TRBJ1-6; TRBD1 is a possible D gene (5 bases). The V end lost 5 bases, the J end lost 7 bases, and 6 bases lay between the germline ends. Germline V gene lookup returns CDR1 SGHAT and CDR2 FQNNGV. The CDR3 spans 12 residues.

This chain connects TRBV19 to TRBJ1-5; a possible D gene is TRBD1 (5 bases). Germline V lookup: CDR1 LNHDA, CDR2 SQIVND (reference sequence). This CDR3 contains 16 residues. The V end was cut by 7 bases, the J end by 0 bases, with 16 bases between. CDR3 in DNA: TGTGCCAGTAATCGTTTCGGGACTAATAGCAATCAGCCCCAGCATTTT. The encoded protein is CASNRFGTNSNQPQHF.

V and J are TRBV19 and TRBJ2-1; TRBD2 matches at 7 bases. CDR1 and CDR2 from the germline V gene are LNHDA and SQIVND (reference sequence). The CDR3 consists of 15 residues. V shed 2 bases, J shed 3 bases, and the junction held 4 bases outside the gene matches. The CDR3 is CASSIIAGHYNEQFF. The CDR3 DNA reads as TGTGCCAGTAGTATAATAGCGGGCCACTACAATGAGCAGTTCTTC.

The chain carries TRBV29-1 and TRBJ2-7; 9 bases match TRBD1. The length of the CDR3 is 15 residues. CDR1 and CDR2 (germline): SQVTM, ANQGSEA. With V trimmed by 4 bases and J by 4 bases, 11 bases remained unmatched. CDR3 bases: TGCAGCGTTGCTCGCTTGGGACAGGGAGTTTACGAGCAGTACTTC. Residues: CSVARLGQGVYEQYF.

The rearrangement uses TRBV30 and TRBJ1-4; D gene unclear. The length of the CDR3 is 16 residues. CDR1 is GTSNPN, CDR2 SVGIG, per germline (reference sequence). The V end was cut by 0 bases, the J end by 0 bases, with 11 bases between. The CDR3 region is CAWSVFKYATNEKLFF. CDR3 bases: TGTGCCTGGAGTGTATTTAAATATGCAACTAATGAAAAACTGTTTTTT.

The V call is TRBV18, the J call TRBJ1-1; TRBD1 aligns across 7 bases. The germline CDR1 and CDR2 sequences are KGHSH and LQKENI. The V and J ends lost 2 bases and 8 bases, in that order; junction bases with no gene match: 8. The CDR3 extends over 14 amino acids. The DNA of the CDR3 is TGTGCCAGCTCACCAAGGGAACCAGGGGGAGAAGCTTTCTTT. Translated, it gives CASSPREPGGEAFF.